This TCR beta chain was obtained from a study of cytomegalovirus exposure and HLA in healthy donors. Study-wide background: It was reported in a later analysis that the 120 validation repertoires used the same platform as the approximately 650 first-cohort repertoires.

The table came from immunoSEQ multiplex PCR; TCRdb's copy has only in-frame clones and leaves some out. The table includes roughly 200,000 clones, about three quarters detected once. The study drew the donors from its approximately 110-subject validation cohort, separate from the roughly 700-subject first cohort. Germline CDR1 is SGHTA and CDR2 is FQGTGA. This CDR3 spans 12 amino acids. The V gene lost 0 bases and the J gene lost 5 bases, with 5 bases spanning the gap. The TCR originated in a woman aged 25 to 39 in good health and CMV-seronegative. The rearrangement links TRBV7-3 to TRBJ2-7, with D possibly TRBD1 on 5 matching bases. What was sequenced was PBMCs. CDR3 sequence: CASSLTGDEQYF. The CDR3 region has the DNA TGTGCCAGCAGCTTAACAGGGGACGAGCAGTACTTC.